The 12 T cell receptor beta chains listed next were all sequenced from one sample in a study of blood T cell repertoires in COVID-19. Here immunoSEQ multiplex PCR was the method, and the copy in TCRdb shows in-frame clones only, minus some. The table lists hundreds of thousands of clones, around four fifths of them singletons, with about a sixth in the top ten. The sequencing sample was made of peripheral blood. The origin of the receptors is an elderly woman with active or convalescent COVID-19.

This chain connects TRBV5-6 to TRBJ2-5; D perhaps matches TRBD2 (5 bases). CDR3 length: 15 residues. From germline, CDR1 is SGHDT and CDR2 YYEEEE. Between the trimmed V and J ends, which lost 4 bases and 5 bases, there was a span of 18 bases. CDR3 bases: TGTGCCAGCAGCCCTAACGGGGATTTAGGGGAGACCCAGTACTTC. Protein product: CASSPNGDLGETQYF.

The CDR3 here is CASSPPGLASEQYF. The CDR3 nucleotides are TGTGCCAGCTCACCACCGGGACTAGCATCCGAGCAGTACTTC. V usage is TRBV18 and J usage is TRBJ2-7, with 9 bases that match TRBD2. J was trimmed by 6 bases and V by 0 bases; bases with no gene match: 3. CDR1 KGHSH and CDR2 LQKENI come from the germline V gene. CDR3 length equals 14 residues.

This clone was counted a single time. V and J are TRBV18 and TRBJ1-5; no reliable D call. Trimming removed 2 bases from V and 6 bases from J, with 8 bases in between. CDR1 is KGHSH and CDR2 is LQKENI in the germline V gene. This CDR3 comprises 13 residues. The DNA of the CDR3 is TGTGCCAGCTCACCATCGTTGAGTCAGCCCCAGCATTTT. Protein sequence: CASSPSLSQPQHF.

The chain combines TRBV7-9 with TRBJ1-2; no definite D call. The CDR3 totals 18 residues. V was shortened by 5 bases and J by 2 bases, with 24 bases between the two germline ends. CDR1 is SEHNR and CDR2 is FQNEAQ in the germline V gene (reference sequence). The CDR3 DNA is TGTGCCAGCAGCCGGGGAGGTAGCGCGTCTGTGGGAAACTATGGCTACACCTTC. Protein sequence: CASSRGGSASVGNYGYTF.

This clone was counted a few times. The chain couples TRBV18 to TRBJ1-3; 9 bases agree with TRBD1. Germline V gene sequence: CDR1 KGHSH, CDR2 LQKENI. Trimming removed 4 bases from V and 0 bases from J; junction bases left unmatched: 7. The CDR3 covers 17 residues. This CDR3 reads CASSLGTGSYSGNTIYF. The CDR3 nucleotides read TGTGCCAGCTCACTCGGGACAGGGTCCTACTCTGGAAACACCATATATTTT.

Written as DNA, the CDR3 is TGCGCCAGCAGCACGACAGGGGAGGTCCGCGGGGAGCAGTACTTC. Protein: CASSTTGEVRGEQYF. J is TRBJ2-7 and V is TRBV5-1; 8 bases are a match to TRBD1. This CDR3 comprises 15 residues. From germline, CDR1 is SGHRS and CDR2 YFSETQ. With V trimmed by 4 bases and J by 7 bases, 13 bases remained unmatched.

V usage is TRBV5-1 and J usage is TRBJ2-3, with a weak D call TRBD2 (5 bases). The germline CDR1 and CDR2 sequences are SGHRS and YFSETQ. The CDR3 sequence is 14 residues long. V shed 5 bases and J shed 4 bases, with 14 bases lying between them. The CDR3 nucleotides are TGCGCCAGCAGTCCCCGGGGTTTTGCAGATACGCAGTATTTT. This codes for CASSPRGFADTQYF.

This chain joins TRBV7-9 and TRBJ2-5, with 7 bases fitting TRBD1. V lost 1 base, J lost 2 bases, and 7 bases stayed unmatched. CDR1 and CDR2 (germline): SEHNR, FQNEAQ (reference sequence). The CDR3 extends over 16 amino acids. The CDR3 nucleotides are TGTGCCAGCAGCTTAGAGGGGGCAGCCCCGCAAGAGACCCAGTACTTC. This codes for CASSLEGAAPQETQYF. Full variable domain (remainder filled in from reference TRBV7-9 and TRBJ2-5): DTGVSQNPRHKITKRGQNVTFRCDPISEHNRLYWYRQTLGQGPEFLTYFQNEAQLEKSRLLSDRFSAERPKGSFSTLEIQRTEQGDSAMYLCASSLEGAAPQETQYFGPGTRLLVL.

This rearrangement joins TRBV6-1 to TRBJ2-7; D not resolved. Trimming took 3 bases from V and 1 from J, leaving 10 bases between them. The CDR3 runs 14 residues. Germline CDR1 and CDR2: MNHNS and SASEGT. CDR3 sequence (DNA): TGTGCCAGCAGTGATTTAACAAGATCCTACGAGCAGTACTTC. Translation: CASSDLTRSYEQYF.

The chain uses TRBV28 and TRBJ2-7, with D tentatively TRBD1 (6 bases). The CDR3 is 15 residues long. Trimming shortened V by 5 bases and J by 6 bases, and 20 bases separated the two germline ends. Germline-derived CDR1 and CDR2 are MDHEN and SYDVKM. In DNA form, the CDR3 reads TGTGCCAGCAGTCCATCCGGGACACCCAGCCTCGAGCAGTACTTC. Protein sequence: CASSPSGTPSLEQYF.

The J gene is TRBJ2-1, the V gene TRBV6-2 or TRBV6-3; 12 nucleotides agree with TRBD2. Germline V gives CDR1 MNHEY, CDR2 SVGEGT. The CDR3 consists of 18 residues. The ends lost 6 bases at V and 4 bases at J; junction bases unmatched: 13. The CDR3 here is CASSPGLAGPKVYNEQFF. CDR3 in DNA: TGTGCCAGCAGCCCCGGACTAGCGGGACCGAAGGTATACAATGAGCAGTTCTTC.

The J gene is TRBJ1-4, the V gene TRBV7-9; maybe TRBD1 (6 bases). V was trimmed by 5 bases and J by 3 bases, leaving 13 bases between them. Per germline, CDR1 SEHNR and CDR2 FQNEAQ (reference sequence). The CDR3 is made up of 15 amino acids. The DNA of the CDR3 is TGTGCCAGCAGCGTCTCAGGGGTTTCTAATGAAAAACTGTTTTTT. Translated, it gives CASSVSGVSNEKLFF.